This entry lists 5 T cell receptor beta chains sequenced from one sample in a study of blood T cells in healthy people across ages. A J-beta primer mix and a sample-barcoded 5' primer were used in a second PCR of about 7 to 12 cycles. Via MiXCR, TCRdb re-called the 5' RACE reads, giving one row per CDR3 protein. The data contain 1.5 million to 2 million distinct CDR3 sequences, more than 35% of them singletons. The sequenced material came from blood. Receptor source: a human donor in good health.

The V gene is TRBV29-1, the J gene TRBJ2-7; no clear D gene. Trimming cost V 4 bases and J 2 bases, with 12 bases left between them. CDR1 and CDR2 from the germline V gene are SQVTM and ANQGSEA. The CDR3 extends over 13 amino acids. The CDR3 coding sequence is TGCAGCGTTGTTGGTCGTTTCACCTACGAGCAGTACTTC. Protein: CSVVGRFTYEQYF.

The V call is TRBV29-1, the J call TRBJ1-2; 9 bases fit TRBD1. Germline CDR1 SQVTM, CDR2 ANQGSEA. The CDR3 spans 12 residues. The trim removed 7 bases at V and 12 bases at J, leaving 12 bases unmatched. The CDR3 DNA reads as TGCAGCGCACGGGACAGGGCCAAGTTTCACACCTTC. Translating gives CSARDRAKFHTF.

The J gene is TRBJ2-2, the V gene TRBV7-9, with 9 nucleotides matching TRBD2. V dropped 8 bases and J dropped 1; count of bases not matched to a gene: 11. CDR1 is SEHNR, CDR2 FQNEAQ, per germline (reference sequence). This CDR3 spans 17 amino acids. The CDR3 region has the DNA TGTGCCAGCCTTTGGAGAGCGGGGGGCCTGAACACCGGGGAGCTGTTTTTT. Protein: CASLWRAGGLNTGELFF. The full variable domain, its missing parts supplied by reference TRBV7-9 and TRBJ2-2, is DTGVSQNPRHKITKRGQNVTFRCDPISEHNRLYWYRQTLGQGPEFLTYFQNEAQLEKSRLLSDRFSAERPKGSFSTLEIQRTEQGDSAMYLCASLWRAGGLNTGELFFGEGSRLTVL.

This clonotype turned up a few times. The chain couples TRBV10-3 to TRBJ2-1; the D is unclear. CDR1 and CDR2 (germline): ENHRY, SYGVKD. The CDR3 is 12 residues long. The ends were cut back, 3 bases at V and 4 bases at J, with 4 bases in the middle. The CDR3 reads CAISDVYNEQFF. The DNA of the CDR3 is TGTGCCATCAGTGATGTGTACAATGAGCAGTTCTTC.

The V gene is TRBV7-3, the J gene TRBJ2-1; 10 bases match TRBD2. The CDR3 sequence is 14 residues long. Germline lookup yields CDR1 SGHTA and CDR2 FQGTGA. V was clipped by 6 bases and J by 7 bases; unmatched bases: 6. The CDR3 protein is CASRGIAGGNEQFF. Here the CDR3 DNA reads TGTGCCAGCAGGGGCATAGCGGGGGGAAATGAGCAGTTCTTC.